The clone carrying this T cell receptor (beta chain) was observed a single time. This record comes from a study of CD8 T cells in Susac syndrome. RNA in amounts of about 0.5 to 1 ug was reverse transcribed with random hexamers. MiXCR was run by TCRdb on the immunoSEQ multiplex PCR reads, yielding one entry per CDR3 protein. This table has 150,000 to 200,000 distinct CDR3 sequences, around 94% appearing once. With V trimmed by 5 bases and J by 6 bases, 12 bases remained unmatched. Germline V CDR1 and CDR2: MNHEY, SMNVEV (reference sequence). The CDR3 sequence is 16 residues long. Sequenced: CD4+ T cells from PBMCs. The sequence was obtained from a human donor in good health. The V gene is TRBV27, the J gene TRBJ1-3; the match to TRBD1 covers 8 bases. CDR3 in amino acids: CASSPNYPDRVNTIYF. In DNA, the CDR3 is TGTGCCAGCAGTCCCAACTACCCGGACAGGGTAAACACCATATATTTT.